A selection of T cell receptor beta chains follows, all from one sample in a study of T cells after posttransplantation cyclophosphamide. Measured with immunoSEQ multiplex PCR; TCRdb has only the in-frame clones, and not every one. Among some 53,000 clones listed, 86% were seen once. Input material: PBMCs. These receptors were collected from a man aged 25 to 40 with a blood cancer, CMV-positive, and with a related stem cell donor. Both conserved end residues are part of each CDR3. A D gene is named only where the DNA matches it firmly. The size field is filled for only some rows; it gives once, few, many or a size class.

J gene	clone size	V gene	D gene	CDR3 DNA	CDR3 protein
TRBJ1-3	.	TRBV29-1	.	TGCAGCGTCCACCTGACAGGCTCTGGAAACACCATATATTTT	CSVHLTGSGNTIYF
TRBJ2-3	.	TRBV4-3	.	TGCGCCAGCAGCCAAGATATTGCCGGGAGCCCAGATACGCAGTATTTT	CASSQDIAGSPDTQYF
TRBJ2-2	.	TRBV18	.	TGTGCCAGCCTAGAGGGGGAGAACACCGGGGAGCTGTTTTTT	CASLEGENTGELFF
TRBJ2-6	few	TRBV28	TRBD2	TGTGCCAGCAGTTACCGGCAAAGACTAGCATCTGGGGCCAACGTCCTGACTTTC	CASSYRQRLASGANVLTF
TRBJ2-3	.	TRBV28	.	TGTGCCAGCTCTCCCGGGGACACAGATACGCAGTATTTT	CASSPGDTDTQYF
TRBJ1-1	.	TRBV29-1	.	TGCAGCGTTGGCGCAGGGCCGAACACTGAAGCTTTCTTT	CSVGAGPNTEAFF
TRBJ2-1	.	TRBV19	TRBD2	TGTGCCAGTAGTACAGGACTAGCGGGAGCTCGGAATGAGCAGTTCTTC	CASSTGLAGARNEQFF
TRBJ1-2	.	TRBV11-3	TRBD1	TGTGCCAGCGGACTAACAAGGACAGGGGGTTACACCTTC	CASGLTRTGGYTF
TRBJ2-7	.	TRBV6-6	TRBD2	TGTGCCAGCGGAGAGCCTAGCGGGAGTTACGAGCAGTACTTC	CASGEPSGSYEQYF
TRBJ2-1	.	TRBV29-1	TRBD2	TGCAGCGTTGTAGCGGGAGGGGTCAACTCCTACAATGAGCAGTTCTTC	CSVVAGGVNSYNEQFF
TRBJ1-2	.	TRBV9	TRBD1	TGTGCCAGCAGCCCACTAGACAGGGACGGCGGCTACACCTTC	CASSPLDRDGGYTF
TRBJ2-2	few	TRBV7-9	.	TGTGCCATCGCGGGACAGTCGAACACCGGGGAGCTGTTTTTT	CAIAGQSNTGELFF
TRBJ1-5	.	TRBV5-1	TRBD1	TGCGCCAGCAGCTTGGGACAGGGTGGGAATCAGCCCCAGCATTTT	CASSLGQGGNQPQHF
TRBJ2-7	.	TRBV2	TRBD2	TGTGCCAGCAGCTTCATCAGCGGGAGGGAAACCTACGAGCAGTACTTC	CASSFISGRETYEQYF
TRBJ2-3	.	TRBV5-1	TRBD2	TGCGCCAGCAGCTTGGGACTAGCGGGAAGCTTTAGCACAGATACGCAGTATTTT	CASSLGLAGSFSTDTQYF
TRBJ1-2	.	TRBV19	.	TGTGCCAGCATTTCCTATGGGCGGGCCTATGGCTACACCTTC	CASISYGRAYGYTF
TRBJ2-1	.	TRBV7-2	TRBD1	TGTGCCAGCAAAGGAGGAACCGGGACAGCGCTTACCGGTGAGCAGTTCTTC	CASKGGTGTALTGEQFF
TRBJ2-1	.	TRBV19	.	TGTGCCAGTAGTATAGACAGGGGAGGGAGAGATGAGCAGTTCTTC	CASSIDRGGRDEQFF
TRBJ1-1	.	TRBV5-4	.	TGTGCCAGCAGCTTCCTTAGTCACCTGAACACTGAAGCTTTCTTT	CASSFLSHLNTEAFF
TRBJ2-3	once	TRBV18	.	TGTGCCAGCTCACCACCGGTTGCGGATACGCAGTATTTT	CASSPPVADTQYF
TRBJ2-2	.	TRBV9	.	TGTGCCAGCAGCCCCGGGACATCGAACACCGGGGAGCTGTTTTTT	CASSPGTSNTGELFF
TRBJ2-7	once	TRBV7-9	TRBD1	TGTGCCAGCAGCCCAGGGACAGAGACCTACGAGCAGTACTTC	CASSPGTETYEQYF
TRBJ2-1	.	TRBV11-3	.	TGTGCCAGCAGCTTAAATACCCTTCGCGGCAATGAGCAGTTCTTC	CASSLNTLRGNEQFF
TRBJ2-5	.	TRBV14	.	TGTGCCAGCAGCCCAACGGAGCGGGAGACCCAGTACTTC	CASSPTERETQYF
TRBJ2-5	.	TRBV5-1	.	TGCGCCAGCCGAGGTTCTACTCACGCCGAGACCCAGTACTTC	CASRGSTHAETQYF
TRBJ1-2	.	TRBV7-2	.	TGTGCCAGCAGCCCCACTTTACAGGCTTCCTATGGCTACACCTTC	CASSPTLQASYGYTF
TRBJ1-5	.	TRBV19	.	TGTGCCAGTAGTCCTCCAGGGAGGCAGCCCCAGCATTTT	CASSPPGRQPQHF
TRBJ2-7	.	TRBV7-8	TRBD2	TGTGCCAGCAGCTTAGCGCGAGCGGGAGGCTCTTACGAGCAGTACTTC	CASSLARAGGSYEQYF
TRBJ2-1	.	TRBV4-2	.	TGTGCCAGCAGCCAAGAACGAGGACTCGGCCGAGGTGGGCAGTTCTTC	CASSQERGLGRGGQFF
TRBJ1-1	once	TRBV6-6	TRBD1	TGTGCCAGCAGCCTTAGGACAGGTATGAACACTGAAGCTTTCTTT	CASSLRTGMNTEAFF
TRBJ2-7	once	TRBV7-8	TRBD2	TGTGCCAGCAGCTTCGCGGGACAGGGACTAGCGGGGGGTTACGAGCAGTACTTC	CASSFAGQGLAGGYEQYF
TRBJ2-5	.	TRBV7-2	TRBD2	TGTGCCAGCAGCTTAGCTCCCAGCGGGAGTCAAGAGACCCAGTACTTC	CASSLAPSGSQETQYF
TRBJ2-7	.	TRBV18	.	TGTGCCAGCTCAACTCGACAGAGCTCCTACGAGCAGTACTTC	CASSTRQSSYEQYF
TRBJ1-1	.	TRBV7-9	.	TGTGCCAGCACCCCTCCCCCGACTCCGAACACTGAAGCTTTCTTT	CASTPPPTPNTEAFF
TRBJ1-3	few	TRBV4-3	TRBD1	TGCGCCAGCAGCCAAGATCGGGGACAGGGAAACACCATATATTTT	CASSQDRGQGNTIYF
TRBJ1-1	.	TRBV16	TRBD1	TGTGCCAGCAGCACCAGGACAGGGGGAGGTACTGAAGCTTTCTTT	CASSTRTGGGTEAFF
TRBJ1-4	.	TRBV5-1	.	TGCGCCAGCAGCCCGCGGGGGGTCAGCGAAAAACTGTTTTTT	CASSPRGVSEKLFF
TRBJ2-5	.	TRBV6-5	.	TGTGCCAGCAGTACCAGGGGAATTTACGAGGAGACCCAGTACTTC	CASSTRGIYEETQYF
TRBJ2-7	.	TRBV5-1	.	TGCGCCAGCAGCTTCCCAGGTTCCTACGAGCAGTACTTC	CASSFPGSYEQYF
TRBJ1-4	.	TRBV19	.	TGTGCCAGTAGTATAGATCACAGTTTTAATGAAAAACTGTTTTTT	CASSIDHSFNEKLFF
TRBJ2-2	.	TRBV7-2	TRBD1	TGTGCCAGCAGCCAAAGACAGGGCCGCACCGGGGAGCTGTTTTTT	CASSQRQGRTGELFF
TRBJ2-7	.	TRBV14	TRBD1	TGTGCCAGCAGCCCTAACAGGGGCTACGAGCAGTACTTC	CASSPNRGYEQYF
TRBJ2-1	.	TRBV2	TRBD2	TGTGCCAGCAAACAGCCTAGCGGACTCTACAATGAGCAGTTCTTC	CASKQPSGLYNEQFF
TRBJ1-1	.	TRBV11-1	.	TGTGCCAGCAGCTTCTCCAAGGGGGTAACTGAAGCTTTCTTT	CASSFSKGVTEAFF
TRBJ2-5	.	TRBV10-3	TRBD1	TGTGCCATGGGGACAGGGATAGGAGAGACCCAGTACTTC	CAMGTGIGETQYF
TRBJ2-2	once	TRBV11-3	TRBD2	TGTGCCAGCAGATCTACGGGACTAGCGGTTAACACCGGGGAGCTGTTTTTT	CASRSTGLAVNTGELFF
TRBJ1-5	.	TRBV18	.	TGTGCCAGCTCACAGGGGAAGGGCAATCAGCCCCAGCATTTT	CASSQGKGNQPQHF
TRBJ1-1	.	TRBV6-1	.	TGTGCCAGCAGGGTTACAGGAAGGCCGACTGAAGCTTTCTTT	CASRVTGRPTEAFF
TRBJ2-7	.	TRBV7-9	.	TGTGCCAGCAGCCCAACCCAGGGGTTCGAGCAGTACTTC	CASSPTQGFEQYF
TRBJ1-1	.	TRBV6-1	.	TGTGCCAGCAGAAAAAACCAACAGGTGAACACTGAAGCTTTCTTT	CASRKNQQVNTEAFF
TRBJ1-1	few	TRBV4-2	TRBD1	TGTGCCAGCAGCCAAGGGGGACAGTCGAACACTGAAGCTTTCTTT	CASSQGGQSNTEAFF
TRBJ1-3	.	TRBV7-2	.	TGTGCCAGCAGCTTAGGGGGAGCCCACGGAAACACCATATATTTT	CASSLGGAHGNTIYF
TRBJ2-5	.	TRBV27	.	TGTGCCCCCAGGGTAGGGGCCCAGTACTTC	CAPRVGAQYF
TRBJ2-7	.	TRBV15	TRBD2	TGTGCCACCAGCGAGGGGAGGGCCTACGAGCAGTACTTC	CATSEGRAYEQYF
TRBJ2-1	.	TRBV6-5	TRBD2	TGTGCCAGCAGCCCCGGGACTAGCGGGTTGAATGAGCAGTTCTTC	CASSPGTSGLNEQFF
TRBJ2-7	.	TRBV7-8	.	TGTGCCAGCAACAACCGGGACACAGCCTACGAGCAGTACTTC	CASNNRDTAYEQYF
TRBJ2-2	once	TRBV4-2	.	TGTGCCAGCAGCCAAGAGGGGAGCTCGACCGGGGAGCTGTTTTTT	CASSQEGSSTGELFF
TRBJ2-3	.	TRBV7-2	TRBD2	TGTGCCAGCAGCCCTTGGACTAGTTCTACAGATACGCAGTATTTT	CASSPWTSSTDTQYF